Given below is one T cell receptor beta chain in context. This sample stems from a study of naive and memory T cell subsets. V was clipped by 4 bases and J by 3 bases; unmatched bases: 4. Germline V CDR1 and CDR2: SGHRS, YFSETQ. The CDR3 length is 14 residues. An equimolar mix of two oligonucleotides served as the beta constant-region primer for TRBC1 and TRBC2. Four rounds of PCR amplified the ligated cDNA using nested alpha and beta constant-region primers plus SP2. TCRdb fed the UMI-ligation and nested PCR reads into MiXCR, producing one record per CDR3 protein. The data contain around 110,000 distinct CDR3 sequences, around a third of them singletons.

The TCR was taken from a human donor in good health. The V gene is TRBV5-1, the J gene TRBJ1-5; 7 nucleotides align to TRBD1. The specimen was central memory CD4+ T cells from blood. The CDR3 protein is CASSVGTVNQPQHF. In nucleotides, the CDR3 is TGCGCCAGCAGCGTCGGGACAGTCAATCAGCCCCAGCATTTT.